The present TCR beta chain was sequenced within a study of intratumoral heterogeneity in liver cancer. For context, the study as a whole: In the full cohort of 14 patients, the median age was 63 years and the majority of patients were male. The overall cohort comprised roughly 71 multiregional samples from about 14 HCC patients, with 45 to 55 tumoral and 20 or so adjacent nontumoral regions. To investigate intratumor heterogeneity, the study integrated RNA-seq, DNA sequencing, TCR-seq and SNP array data drawn from multiple regions of hepatocellular carcinoma specimens.

Broad study findings and their caveats: The authors acknowledged a relatively low patient number and under-sampled tumor-infiltrating lymphocyte representation as limitations.

Measured from the cysteine to the phenylalanine, the CDR3 is 14 residues long. The kept DNA is CDR3 alone, 42 bases in frame from the first base. The germline V gene sets CDR1 to MNHEY and CDR2 to SVGAGI. Relative to germline, V is missing 6 bases and J is missing 4 bases, with 8 bases of the junction outside any gene match. Using the immunoSEQ assay, the TCR beta chain CDR3 regions were sequenced from genomic DNA. Rearranged VDJ segments were amplified with primers that anneal to V and J segments. Under the source paper's analysis protocol: Clonality and richness metrics were computed with the ImmunoSeq Analyzer software. Clones with differential abundance between regions were identified with Fisher's exact test combined with a beta-binomial method for additional stringency. In its TCRdb copy, this immuneACCESS table keeps in-frame sequences only and misses some clones. Where compared with another copy, unresolved V genes explain less than half of these, and the others have no known cause. That table gives V, J and clone size, and the DNA gave D and trimming. The sample yields just over 20,000 clones; around 73% were counted once. About a sixth of the sample rests with the top ten.

In regard to this clone: The specificity of this receptor is unknown. No qualities accompany the bases; no much larger clone lies one base away.

All patients had early-stage hepatocellular carcinoma and received no therapy before surgical resection. None of the sampled areas showed macroscopic evidence of necrosis or hemorrhage. TCR sequencing (ImmunoSeq) was performed on multiple regions from a couple of patients. Each frozen resection tissue sample was taken at least 1 cm away from every other sample. Samples labelled N were derived from nontumoral liver tissue adjacent to the tumor. The DNeasy blood and tissue kit was used to extract genomic DNA from bulk tissue. The rearranged chain carries TRBV6-5 and TRBJ1-2, with TRBD1 identical over 7 junction bases. The sequence was obtained from a woman in her 70s with hepatocellular carcinoma. Here the sequenced sample was tumor-adjacent normal tissue, taken before any cancer treatment. The CDR3 amino acid sequence is: CASRSTGVGYGYTF. The DNA sequence is TGTGCCAGCAGATCTACAGGGGTAGGCTATGGCTACACCTTC.